The entry below describes one T cell receptor (beta chain). This clonotype was seen a handful of times. Its antigen is still unknown. No much larger clonotype is one base removed from it; base qualities were not supplied. These data belong to a study of T cells in Graves' hyperthyroidism and ophthalmopathy (dated by TCRdb to about 2019). For context, the study as a whole: Peripheral blood samples were taken at initial diagnosis, before any treatment was given. To identify distinguishing TCR V-J signatures, a discovery cohort of about a hundred patients was used, comprising 43 with Graves' ophthalmopathy and roughly 60 with stable Graves' hyperthyroidism. Whether ophthalmopathy could be predicted prospectively was tested in an independent validation cohort made up of approximately 19 hyperthyroidism patients plus 17 patients who later progressed to ophthalmopathy. The roughly 91 discovery patients were randomly divided into training and test sets at a 7:3 ratio. The study also compared thyroid tissue and blood T-cell repertoires from roughly six Graves' hyperthyroidism patients. Once sampling was done, hyperthyroidism patients were given methimazole at a starting dose of 30 mg daily, whereas ophthalmopathy patients were given high-dose intravenous methylprednisolone. The paper describes TCR Vbeta CDR3 sequencing of 135 peripheral blood samples, made up of some 42 ophthalmopathy patients, around 78 hyperthyroidism patients and 17 progressor patients. Overall results and qualifications from the work: Most expanded thyroid clonotypes (frequency above 0.001) were also detected in blood, suggesting blood repertoires may reflect thyroid immune responses. No statistical method was used to fix the sample size in advance, and group allocation was not hidden from the investigators. In cross-validation, a model built on a 13 V-J signature told ophthalmopathy apart from stable hyperthyroidism with 85% to 90% sensitivity and around 83% specificity, and in testing the same model reached 80%/75%. In validation, the model predicted progression to ophthalmopathy with over 65% sensitivity and around 72% specificity, a median of around 6.6 months before onset.

TCR beta CDR3 regions were amplified from RNA transcripts. For the first round of RT-PCR on the TCR CDR3, the HTBI primer set was used together with the Qiagen OneStep RT-PCR kit. Libraries were constructed in a second round of multiplex PCR, after which size selection and purification were carried out. The libraries were sequenced on an Illumina HiSeq2000 using paired-end 100 bp reads. Per the source publication's procedure: Raw data were processed with SOAPnuke, discarding reads with adapters, uncalled bases, mean Phred below 15, or no exact constant-primer or identifier match. COPE v1.2.5 was used to merge high-quality paired reads, and clonotypes were defined as unique nucleotide sequences. MiTCR v1.1 was used to align clonotypes to the IMGT TRBV, TRBD and TRBJ reference segments. Only V-J combinations with frequency above 0.0001, covering 99% to 99.2% of repertoires, were analysed. The TCS score was defined as the ratio of F50 (clonal expansion) to E x V (chaos), calculated using BLOSUM62-based TCRdist between CDR3 peptides within each V-J. Welch's t-statistics and random forest reduced around 520 V-J features to about 12, which were used in a naive Bayes classifier (R e1071). The similarity between thyroid and blood repertoires was quantified using the Morisita-Horn index. Using fastp trimming at Q25 and MiXCR clonotype assembly, TCRdb reanalyzed the public sequencing data and kept in-frame beta chains. Rows matching on CDR3 protein sequence are summarized as one entry with the most common DNA and genes. The V and J calls here are based on TCRdb, not the publication. Within this sample are fewer than 25,000 distinct CDR3 sequences, with 49% of them counted one time only. Of the sample, 25% is held by the ten largest clones.

Hyperthyroidism patients were aged 18 to 65 years and newly diagnosed, with disease duration of less than 2 months. The study excluded patients with uncontrolled infections, other autoimmune diseases, pregnancy or lactation. Diagnoses were established on the basis of clinical symptoms, serum thyroxine and TRAb, thyroid ultrasound, and orbital computed tomography. Blood from progressor patients was drawn when they were first diagnosed with hyperthyroidism, before any ophthalmopathy symptoms appeared. PBMCs were isolated from 10 ml of fresh peripheral blood by Ficoll-Paque density gradient centrifugation. Progressor patients were initially diagnosed with Graves' hyperthyroidism and developed ophthalmopathy during follow-up. Trizol reagent was used to extract total RNA, and RNA quality was then checked on an Agilent 2100 Bioanalyzer. Reading from cysteine to phenylalanine, the CDR3 counts 15 amino acids. Only CDR3 DNA remains: 45 bases, in frame from the first base. Trimming leaves V shorter by 1 base and J shorter by 6 bases, with the junction holding 5 bases beyond the gene matches. CDR1 and CDR2, per the germline V gene, are KGHSH and LQKENI.

The sequence was obtained from a woman in her thirties or forties with Graves' hyperthyroidism that later progressed to Graves' ophthalmopathy. Sequenced material: blood. This chain is built from TRBV18 and TRBJ2-2; TRBD1 lines up with 7 middle nucleotides. The CDR3 here reads CASSPQGAQAGELFF. The DNA is TGTGCCAGCTCACCACAGGGGGCGCAGGCCGGGGAGCTGTTTTTT.